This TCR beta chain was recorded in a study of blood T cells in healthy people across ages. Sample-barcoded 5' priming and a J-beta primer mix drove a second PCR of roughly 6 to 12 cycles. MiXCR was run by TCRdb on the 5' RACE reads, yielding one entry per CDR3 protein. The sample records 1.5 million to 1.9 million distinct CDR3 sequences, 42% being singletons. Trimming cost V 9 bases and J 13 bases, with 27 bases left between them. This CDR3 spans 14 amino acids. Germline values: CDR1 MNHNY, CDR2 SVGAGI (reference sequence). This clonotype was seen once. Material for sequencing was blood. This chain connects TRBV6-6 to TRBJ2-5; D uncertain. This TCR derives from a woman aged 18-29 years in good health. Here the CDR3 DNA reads TGTGCCAGACCCCTTGTTCGAAGACAAGGGATTCGGTACTTC. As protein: CARPLVRRQGIRYF.